The 20 T cell receptor beta chains below all came from one sample that was sequenced in a study of blood T cell repertoires in COVID-19. Data came from immunoSEQ multiplex PCR; TCRdb stores just in-frame clones and leaves some out. The repertoire holds over 70,000 clones, with under 90% as singletons. Input material: peripheral blood. These receptors were collected from a woman in her fifties or sixties with acute or convalescent COVID-19.

This clone was picked up a small number of times. V is TRBV13 and J is TRBJ2-7; the match to TRBD1 covers 8 bases. Germline V gives CDR1 PRHDT, CDR2 FYEKMQ (reference sequence). CDR3 length: 12 residues. V trimming: 8 bases; J trimming: 4 bases; junction bases outside the gene matches: 4. The CDR3 DNA sequence: TGTGCCAGCGGACAGGGAATGTACGAGCAGTACTTC. Its protein is CASGQGMYEQYF.

The J gene is TRBJ2-1, the V gene TRBV7-3; 8 bases match TRBD2. J lost 5 bases, V lost 5 bases, and 11 bases had no gene match. Germline-derived CDR1 and CDR2 are SGHTA and FQGTGA. The CDR3 runs 16 residues. The DNA for the CDR3 is TGTGCCAGCAGCCGGGAGGGGGGTAGCGGCCACAATGAGCAGTTCTTC. Translation gives CASSREGGSGHNEQFF. The full variable domain, completed using reference TRBV7-3 and TRBJ2-1, is GAGVSQTPSNKVTEKGKYVELRCDPISGHTALYWYRQSLGQGPEFLIYFQGTGAADDSGLPNDRFFAVRPEGSVSTLKIQRTERGDSAVYLCASSREGGSGHNEQFFGPGTRLTVL.

The count of this clone is one. The CDR3 here is CAISTDRGALEQYF. The DNA for the CDR3 is TGTGCCATCAGTACCGACAGGGGGGCCTTGGAGCAGTACTTC. This chain connects TRBV10-3 to TRBJ2-7; TRBD1 aligns across 9 bases. V shed 5 bases and J 7 bases; nucleotides not matched to a gene: 9. The CDR3 contains 14 residues. Per germline, CDR1 ENHRY and CDR2 SYGVKD.

The V gene is TRBV7-2, the J gene TRBJ2-1; D call uncertain. CDR1 is SGHTA and CDR2 is FQGNSA in the germline V gene. Trimming took off 5 bases at V and 4 bases at J, with 15 bases between the two ends. This CDR3 has 15 amino acids. CDR3 amino acids: CASSRVSSVYNEQFF. CDR3 DNA sequence: TGTGCCAGCAGCCGGGTCTCCTCCGTATACAATGAGCAGTTCTTC. The complete variable domain, with remaining parts taken from reference TRBV7-2 and TRBJ2-1, reads GAGVSQSPSNKVTEKGKDVELRCDPISGHTALYWYRQSLGQGLEFLIYFQGNSAPDKSGLPSDRFSAERTGGSVSTLTIQRTQQEDSAVYLCASSRVSSVYNEQFFGPGTRLTVL.

The V call is TRBV7-2, the J call TRBJ1-3, with D unresolved. Germline values: CDR1 SGHTA, CDR2 FQGNSA. Trimming removed 1 base at V and 2 bases at J, with 9 bases between. The CDR3 is 15 residues long. The DNA of the CDR3 is TGTGCCAGCAGCTTAGTGGCAGGAACTGGAAACACCATATATTTT. This encodes CASSLVAGTGNTIYF.

The rearrangement uses TRBV30 and TRBJ1-6; TRBD1 matches 9 bases. Trimming at V came to 0 bases and at J to 11 bases, leaving 8 bases not matched to a gene. The CDR3 consists of 15 residues. Germline assignment: CDR1 GTSNPN and CDR2 SVGIG (reference sequence). The CDR3 DNA reads as TGTGCCTGGAGTGTACCCGGACAGGGGAGGACACCCCTCCACTTT. Translated: CAWSVPGQGRTPLHF.

The CDR3 is CASSQDLVSTGELFF. In DNA, the CDR3 is TGTGCCAGCAGCCAAGATTTAGTGTCCACCGGGGAGCTGTTTTTT. V usage is TRBV3-1 (or the pseudogene TRBV3-2) and J usage is TRBJ2-2; D uncertain. The CDR3 length is 15 residues. V was clipped by 0 bases and J by 4 bases, with 9 bases between them. CDR1 is LGHDT, CDR2 YNNKEL, per germline (reference sequence).

The chain carries TRBV10-3 and TRBJ1-6, with 8 bases fitting TRBD1. The CDR3 runs to 15 residues. V shed 6 bases and J 7 bases; nucleotides not matched to a gene: 8. The germline V gene has CDR1 ENHRY and CDR2 SYGVKD. In DNA, the CDR3 is TGTGCCATCAGGTTCGAGGGGACAGGAAATTCACCCCTCCACTTT. This sequence encodes CAIRFEGTGNSPLHF.

The chain is built from TRBV28 and TRBJ2-7, with TRBD1 matching 8 bases. CDR3 length: 15 amino acids. V trimming: 1 base; J trimming: 4 bases; junction bases outside the gene matches: 6. Germline V gene sequence: CDR1 MDHEN, CDR2 SYDVKM. In DNA, the CDR3 is TGTGCCAGCAGTTTATTGTCAGGGGGCTCGTACGAGCAGTACTTC. Translation: CASSLLSGGSYEQYF. The full variable domain, its missing parts supplied by reference TRBV28 and TRBJ2-7, is DVKVTQSSRYLVKRTGEKVFLECVQDMDHENMFWYRQDPGLGLRLIYFSYDVKMKEKGDIPEGYSVSREKKERFSLILESASTNQTSMYLCASSLLSGGSYEQYFGPGTRLTVT.

Written as DNA, the CDR3 is TGTGCCAGCAGCTTAGTAGGGACAGGGGCCCGGGGGTATGGCTACACCTTC. Translated, it gives CASSLVGTGARGYGYTF. This chain connects TRBV7-2 to TRBJ1-2, with TRBD1 matching 10 bases. Germline V gives CDR1 SGHTA, CDR2 FQGNSA. Germline trimming cut 1 base from V and 5 bases from J; bases unmatched to any gene: 10. The CDR3 covers 17 residues.

The rearrangement uses TRBV18 and TRBJ2-1, with TRBD1 identical over 9 bases. The V gene's germline CDR1 is KGHSH and CDR2 LQKENI. J gave up 5 bases and V 0 bases, and 20 bases lay outside the gene matches. The length of the CDR3 is 21 residues. The CDR3 region is CASSPPIFRGQGPSRNNEQFF. As DNA, the CDR3 is TGTGCCAGCTCACCACCGATTTTCAGGGGACAGGGCCCTTCCCGTAACAATGAGCAGTTCTTC.

J is TRBJ1-1 and V is TRBV30; 9 bases match TRBD1. Trimming cost V 5 bases and J 3 bases; bases outside gene matches: 10. Germline CDR1 is GTSNPN and CDR2 is SVGIG (reference sequence). CDR3 size: 15 residues. As DNA, the CDR3 is TGTGCCTGGGCCCACAGGACAGGGGAGGACACTGAAGCTTTCTTT. Amino acid sequence: CAWAHRTGEDTEAFF.

The chain carries TRBV9 and TRBJ1-3; 7 positions match TRBD1. Germline CDR1 and CDR2: SGDLS and YYNGEE. CDR3 length: 14 residues. V lost 5 bases and J lost 2; bases outside the gene matches: 4. The CDR3 region is CASSAGTAGNTIYF. CDR3 sequence (DNA): TGTGCCAGCAGTGCTGGGACAGCTGGAAACACCATATATTTT.

The gene calls are TRBV10-3 and TRBJ2-7, with 12 positions matching TRBD1. The CDR3 runs to 15 residues. CDR1 ENHRY and CDR2 SYGVKD come from the germline V gene. Trimming took 10 bases from V and 5 from J; bases not matched to a gene: 12. CDR3 protein: CASRLGGQGAHEQYF. CDR3 coding DNA: TGTGCCAGCCGGCTCGGGGGACAGGGGGCCCACGAGCAGTACTTC.

The rearrangement links TRBV2 to TRBJ2-6; D gene unclear. The CDR3 length is 16 residues. CDR1 and CDR2 (germline): SNHLY, FYNNEI. Deletions cut 4 bases from V and 0 bases from J, with 10 bases between. The DNA of the CDR3 is TGTGCCAGCAGTGTTCGCAGAGGCTCTGGGGCCAACGTCCTGACTTTC. Residues: CASSVRRGSGANVLTF.

The rearrangement uses TRBV3-1 (or the pseudogene TRBV3-2) and TRBJ2-1; weak D call: TRBD2 (7 bases). This CDR3 contains 14 residues. V lost 3 bases to trimming and J lost 9 bases, with 15 bases between them. Looked up from germline, CDR1 is LGHDT and CDR2 is YNNKEL (reference sequence). CDR3 protein: CASSHRGASREQFF. CDR3 sequence (DNA): TGTGCCAGCAGCCACCGGGGGGCTAGCCGTGAGCAGTTCTTC.

This clone was observed a handful of times. The chain uses TRBV7-6 and TRBJ1-3; 7 bases fit TRBD1. This CDR3 spans 17 amino acids. The germline V gene has CDR1 SGHVS and CDR2 FNYEAQ. V was clipped by 5 bases and J by 3 bases; unmatched bases: 13. The CDR3: CASSPRPQGLFGNTIYF. The DNA for the CDR3 is TGTGCCAGCAGCCCGAGACCACAGGGGTTATTTGGAAACACCATATATTTT.

The chain uses TRBV10-2 and TRBJ2-1, with D maybe TRBD2 (5 bases). Trimming removed 7 bases at V and 3 bases at J, with 13 bases between. This CDR3 is built from 14 residues. Germline V gene sequence: CDR1 WSHSY, CDR2 SAAADI. The CDR3 here is CASTKDSRYNEQFF. The DNA for the CDR3 is TGCGCCAGCACCAAGGACTCGCGCTACAATGAGCAGTTCTTC.

The J gene is TRBJ2-4, the V gene TRBV19; 10 bases map to TRBD2. In germline, CDR1 is LNHDA, CDR2 SQIVND (reference sequence). This CDR3 spans 18 amino acids. Germline trimming cut 5 bases from V and 8 bases from J; bases unmatched to any gene: 18. CDR3 sequence reads: CASSPNRLAGAGGDIQYF. DNA of the CDR3: TGTGCCAGTAGTCCCAACCGCCTAGCGGGGGCCGGAGGTGACATTCAGTACTTC.

V and J are TRBV12-3 or TRBV12-4 and TRBJ1-2; tentatively, D is TRBD1 (6 bases). This CDR3 comprises 12 residues. V was clipped by 7 bases and J by 5 bases, with 11 bases between them. The CDR3 here is CASTRGQYGYTF. CDR3 DNA: TGTGCCAGCACCAGAGGACAGTATGGCTACACCTTC.